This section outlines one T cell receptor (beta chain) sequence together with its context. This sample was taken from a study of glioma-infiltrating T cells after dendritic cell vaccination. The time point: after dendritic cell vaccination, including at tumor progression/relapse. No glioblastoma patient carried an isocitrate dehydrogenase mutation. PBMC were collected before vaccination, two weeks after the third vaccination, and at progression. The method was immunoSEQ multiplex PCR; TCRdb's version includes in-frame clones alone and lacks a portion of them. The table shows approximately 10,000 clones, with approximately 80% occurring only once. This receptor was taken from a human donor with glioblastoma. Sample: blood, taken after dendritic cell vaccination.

The CDR3 reads CASSLGLGAQDTGELFF. CDR3 bases: TGCGCCAGCAGCTTGGGTCTGGGGGCGCAGGACACCGGGGAGCTGTTTTTT. The rearrangement links TRBV5-1 to TRBJ2-2, with TRBD1 as a possible D gene (6 bases). In germline, CDR1 is SGHRS, CDR2 YFSETQ. The CDR3 is made up of 17 amino acids. The ends were cut back, 0 bases at V and 3 bases at J, with 15 bases in the middle.